This T cell receptor (beta chain) was sequenced in a study of shared clonotypes between healthy human individuals. Method: immunoSEQ multiplex PCR; TCRdb's copy keeps in-frame clones and lacks some. The table records 1.4 million or so clones, approximately 98.5% of them present only once. Points on this clone: The antigen is undetermined.

Findings and caveats of the study: Clonotype sharing across donors was expected to vary with sequencing depth. Sampling covered blood only; tissue repertoires likely differ.

This sequence was found in a man aged 25 to 40 in good health. The sequenced sample consisted of naive CD4+ T cells sorted from blood. This sample's subset: CD45RA+ positively selected.

The CDR3 loop is CASSSLTGSWADTQYF. The CDR3 nucleotides are TGTGCCAGCAGTTCCCTTACAGGGTCGTGGGCAGATACGCAGTATTTT. This chain connects TRBV27 to TRBJ2-3; D might be TRBD1 (6 bases). CDR1 and CDR2 (germline): MNHEY, SMNVEV (reference sequence). V shed 4 bases and J shed 4 bases, with 18 bases lying between them. This CDR3 comprises 16 residues.